The rows below give T cell receptor beta chains drawn from one sample of a study of PD-1 blockade in classical Hodgkin lymphoma. Repertoires were generated with immunoSEQ multiplex PCR, while TCRdb's copy carries only in-frame clones and drops some. This sample has 15,000 to 20,000 clones, with around 92% found just once. Sequencing input: CD4+ T cells from blood. All receptors come from a human donor with classical Hodgkin lymphoma. CDR3s include the opening cysteine and the closing phenylalanine or tryptophan. The order of the fields is D gene, V gene, clone size, J gene, CDR3 protein, CDR3 DNA. D genes are given only for firm matches. A row's size may be missing; if present it is once, few, many or a size class.

d_gene: NA; v_gene: TRBV25-1; abundance: NA; j_gene: TRBJ1-6; CDR3aa: CASRPTDGPNSPLHF; CDR3nt: TGTGCCAGCAGACCGACCGACGGACCAAATTCACCCCTCCACTTT
d_gene: TRBD2; v_gene: TRBV6-5; abundance: NA; j_gene: TRBJ2-7; CDR3aa: CASSWGGEQYF; CDR3nt: TGTGCCAGCAGTTGGGGGGGCGAGCAGTACTTC
d_gene: NA; v_gene: TRBV7-9; abundance: few; j_gene: TRBJ1-2; CDR3aa: CASSSFSLRDLYGYTF; CDR3nt: TGTGCCAGCAGCTCCTTCTCGCTTCGGGACCTCTATGGCTACACCTTC
d_gene: NA; v_gene: TRBV19; abundance: NA; j_gene: TRBJ2-1; CDR3aa: CASTEGPLSSYNEQFF; CDR3nt: TGTGCCAGTACTGAGGGGCCCCTAAGCTCCTACAATGAGCAGTTCTTC
d_gene: TRBD1; v_gene: TRBV29-1; abundance: NA; j_gene: TRBJ1-1; CDR3aa: CSVVLWAGGNTEAFF; CDR3nt: TGCAGCGTTGTATTGTGGGCAGGGGGGAACACTGAAGCTTTCTTT
d_gene: NA; v_gene: TRBV19; abundance: NA; j_gene: TRBJ1-2; CDR3aa: CASSIWEGNYGYTF; CDR3nt: TGTGCCAGTAGTATCTGGGAGGGTAACTATGGCTACACCTTC
d_gene: NA; v_gene: TRBV5-6; abundance: NA; j_gene: TRBJ1-6; CDR3aa: CASSLSRQSSYNSPLHF; CDR3nt: TGTGCCAGCAGCCTTTCCCGACAGAGCTCCTATAATTCACCCCTCCACTTT
d_gene: NA; v_gene: TRBV11-2; abundance: NA; j_gene: TRBJ2-3; CDR3aa: CASSFRNPSTDTQYF; CDR3nt: TGTGCCAGCAGCTTTAGGAACCCTAGCACAGATACGCAGTATTTT
d_gene: NA; v_gene: TRBV11-2; abundance: NA; j_gene: TRBJ2-6; CDR3aa: CASSLPRPGSSGANVLTF; CDR3nt: TGTGCCAGCAGCTTACCACGACCCGGTTCGTCTGGGGCCAACGTCCTGACTTTC
d_gene: NA; v_gene: TRBV5-6; abundance: NA; j_gene: TRBJ2-7; CDR3aa: CASSFSHSYEQYF; CDR3nt: TGTGCCAGCAGCTTCAGTCACTCCTACGAGCAGTACTTC
d_gene: NA; v_gene: TRBV18; abundance: NA; j_gene: TRBJ1-1; CDR3aa: CASSPKGNTEAFF; CDR3nt: TGTGCCAGCTCACCAAAGGGGAACACTGAAGCTTTCTTT
d_gene: TRBD1; v_gene: TRBV5-6; abundance: once; j_gene: TRBJ1-1; CDR3aa: CASSLPQGANTEAFF; CDR3nt: TGTGCCAGCAGCCTCCCTCAGGGGGCGAACACTGAAGCTTTCTTT
d_gene: TRBD1; v_gene: TRBV5-1; abundance: NA; j_gene: TRBJ2-7; CDR3aa: CASSSTGGIYEQYF; CDR3nt: TGCGCCAGCAGCAGTACAGGGGGAATATACGAGCAGTACTTC
d_gene: TRBD2; v_gene: TRBV5-4; abundance: NA; j_gene: TRBJ2-1; CDR3aa: CASSPSGRANEQFF; CDR3nt: TGTGCCAGCAGCCCCAGCGGGAGGGCCAATGAGCAGTTCTTC
d_gene: TRBD2; v_gene: TRBV7-8; abundance: NA; j_gene: TRBJ2-7; CDR3aa: CASSLERLAGSEQYF; CDR3nt: TGTGCCAGCAGCTTAGAAAGACTAGCGGGATCCGAGCAGTACTTC
d_gene: NA; v_gene: TRBV10-1; abundance: once; j_gene: TRBJ2-7; CDR3aa: CASSESLGSGDHEQYF; CDR3nt: TGCGCCAGCAGTGAGTCCCTAGGGTCAGGGGACCACGAGCAGTACTTC
d_gene: NA; v_gene: TRBV28; abundance: NA; j_gene: TRBJ1-2; CDR3aa: CASSFDLVALELYGYTF; CDR3nt: TGTGCCAGCAGTTTTGACCTGGTGGCCCTTGAACTATATGGCTACACCTTC
d_gene: NA; v_gene: TRBV11-2; abundance: NA; j_gene: TRBJ1-3; CDR3aa: CASSPLIGVPGNTIYF; CDR3nt: TGTGCCAGCAGCCCGCTGATCGGAGTGCCTGGAAACACCATATATTTT
d_gene: NA; v_gene: TRBV6-5; abundance: few; j_gene: TRBJ1-2; CDR3aa: CASSGNRDGGYTF; CDR3nt: TGTGCCAGCAGTGGCAACAGGGATGGTGGCTACACCTTC
d_gene: NA; v_gene: TRBV9; abundance: NA; j_gene: TRBJ2-3; CDR3aa: CASSVGETTFTDTQYF; CDR3nt: TGTGCCAGCAGCGTAGGGGAGACTACCTTCACAGATACGCAGTATTTT
d_gene: NA; v_gene: TRBV4-1; abundance: once; j_gene: TRBJ1-2; CDR3aa: CASSPQGGYGYTF; CDR3nt: TGCGCCAGCAGCCCTCAAGGGGGGTATGGCTACACCTTC
d_gene: NA; v_gene: TRBV5-1; abundance: NA; j_gene: TRBJ2-2; CDR3aa: CASRSNTGELFF; CDR3nt: TGCGCCAGCAGATCGAACACCGGGGAGCTGTTTTTT
d_gene: NA; v_gene: TRBV6-5; abundance: once; j_gene: TRBJ1-5; CDR3aa: CASSYSRLSNQPQHF; CDR3nt: TGTGCCAGCAGTTACTCCCGGCTGAGCAATCAGCCCCAGCATTTT
d_gene: NA; v_gene: TRBV7-9; abundance: NA; j_gene: TRBJ2-6; CDR3aa: CASSSSGANVLTF; CDR3nt: TGTGCCAGCAGCTCCTCTGGGGCCAACGTCCTGACTTTC
d_gene: TRBD2; v_gene: TRBV14; abundance: NA; j_gene: TRBJ2-7; CDR3aa: CASSQSSGRPVSEQYF; CDR3nt: TGTGCCAGCAGCCAGTCTAGCGGGAGGCCCGTCTCCGAGCAGTACTTC
d_gene: NA; v_gene: TRBV19; abundance: once; j_gene: TRBJ2-2; CDR3aa: CASSHDSANTGELFF; CDR3nt: TGTGCCAGTAGTCATGACAGCGCGAACACCGGGGAGCTGTTTTTT
d_gene: NA; v_gene: TRBV11-3; abundance: NA; j_gene: TRBJ2-1; CDR3aa: CASSLGTSSYNEQFF; CDR3nt: TGTGCCAGCAGCTTAGGTACGAGCTCCTACAATGAGCAGTTCTTC
d_gene: NA; v_gene: TRBV6-1; abundance: NA; j_gene: TRBJ2-7; CDR3aa: CASSERQITYEQYF; CDR3nt: TGTGCCAGCAGTGAAAGACAGATTACCTACGAGCAGTACTTC
d_gene: NA; v_gene: TRBV5-4; abundance: NA; j_gene: TRBJ1-1; CDR3aa: CASSPTTVNTEAFF; CDR3nt: TGTGCCAGCAGCCCTACCACAGTAAACACTGAAGCTTTCTTT